This is a list of T cell receptor beta chains from one sample in a study of blood T cells in healthy people across ages. A single record per CDR3 protein comes from TCRdb applying MiXCR to the 5' RACE reads. The data show 1.5 million to 2 million distinct CDR3 sequences, 49% seen once. Sequencing was performed on blood. These receptors originate from a woman aged 40 to 49 in good health. Each CDR3 is given with its conserved first and last residue. The D gene is left open where the match is weak. Clone sizes are given selectively: once, few, many, or a class where the clone is expanded.

v_call	j_call	d_call	clone_size	cdr3_nt	cdr3_aa
TRBV4-3	TRBJ2-7	TRBD2	.	TGCGCCAGCAGCCAACTAGCGGGGGGGCCTCTCTACGAGCAGTACTTC	CASSQLAGGPLYEQYF
TRBV20-1	TRBJ1-2	.	.	TGCAGTGCTGCGCAGGGGCTCTATGGCTACACCTTC	CSAAQGLYGYTF
TRBV6-2/TRBV6-3	TRBJ2-1	TRBD2	.	TGTGCCAGCAGTTTGGGACTTCTAGCGGGGGGGTTGGGTGAGCAGTTCTTC	CASSLGLLAGGLGEQFF
TRBV7-9	TRBJ2-7	.	.	TGTGCCAGCAGCTTAGTCGTGGGGGGCAGATACGAGCAGTACTTC	CASSLVVGGRYEQYF
TRBV4-2	TRBJ2-1	TRBD2	.	TGTGCCAGCAGCCAACCTAGCGGGGGGACCTACAATGAGCAGTTCTTC	CASSQPSGGTYNEQFF
TRBV20-1	TRBJ2-3	TRBD2	.	TGCAGTGCTTCTCTTACCGGGGGGGCTGTAGATACGCAGTATTTT	CSASLTGGAVDTQYF
TRBV4-3	TRBJ2-6	TRBD1	few	TGCGCCAGCAGTAGGGGAGGACAGGGGGTTGCAGGGGCCAACGTCCTGACTTTC	CASSRGGQGVAGANVLTF
TRBV11-2	TRBJ1-2	TRBD1	.	TGTGCCAGCAGCTCCCCGCAGGGGGGATACGGCTACACCTTC	CASSSPQGGYGYTF
TRBV5-1	TRBJ2-1	.	.	TGCGCCAGCAGACCCCGGGAATCTTCCTACAATGAGCAGTTCTTC	CASRPRESSYNEQFF
TRBV10-3	TRBJ2-1	TRBD2	few	TGTGCCATCAGTGAGTCGACCGGGGGGGCCGTCAATGAGCAGTTCTTC	CAISESTGGAVNEQFF
TRBV9	TRBJ2-5	.	.	TGTGCCAGCGATCGGGGTTCCTTTCCGGAGACCCAGTACTTC	CASDRGSFPETQYF
TRBV6-1	TRBJ2-3	TRBD1	.	TGTGCCAGCAGGGGCCGGACAGGGGAGGGCACAGATACGCAGTATTTT	CASRGRTGEGTDTQYF
TRBV12-5	TRBJ1-2	.	few	TGTGCTAGTGGTTTGGTCCTAGGACAGAAAAGCAACTATGGCTACACCTTC	CASGLVLGQKSNYGYTF
TRBV7-9	TRBJ1-2	.	.	TGTGCCAGCAGCTTAATGTTTGGTGGCTACACCTTC	CASSLMFGGYTF
TRBV20-1	TRBJ2-7	TRBD1	.	TGCAGTGCTGTGGAAACAGGGGTGTCCTACAATGAGCAGTACTTC	CSAVETGVSYNEQYF
TRBV15	TRBJ2-3	.	few	TGTGCCACCGCACAGGCAGGGCCAGATACGCAGTATTTT	CATAQAGPDTQYF
TRBV7-9	TRBJ2-7	.	.	TGTGCCAGCAGTGGTAAGACAACCTACGAGCAGTACTTC	CASSGKTTYEQYF
TRBV27	TRBJ2-5	.	many	TGTGCCAGCAGTTCTACCCCACAAGAGACCCAGTACTTC	CASSSTPQETQYF
TRBV7-2	TRBJ2-2	.	.	TGTGCCAGCAGCCCTTACAGGGCCGTGAACACCGGGGAGCTGTTTTTT	CASSPYRAVNTGELFF
TRBV7-8	TRBJ2-7	TRBD2	few	TGTGCCAGCAGCTTAGCGTTGAGCGGGGGCCACGAGCAGTACTTC	CASSLALSGGHEQYF
TRBV10-3	TRBJ1-4	.	.	TGTGCCATCAGTGACTCCCAAAGGGGAAAACTGTTTTTT	CAISDSQRGKLFF
TRBV29-1	TRBJ2-1	TRBD2	.	TGCAGCGCACACACAACCAGCGGGGGGGTCGGCAATGAGCAGTTCTTC	CSAHTTSGGVGNEQFF